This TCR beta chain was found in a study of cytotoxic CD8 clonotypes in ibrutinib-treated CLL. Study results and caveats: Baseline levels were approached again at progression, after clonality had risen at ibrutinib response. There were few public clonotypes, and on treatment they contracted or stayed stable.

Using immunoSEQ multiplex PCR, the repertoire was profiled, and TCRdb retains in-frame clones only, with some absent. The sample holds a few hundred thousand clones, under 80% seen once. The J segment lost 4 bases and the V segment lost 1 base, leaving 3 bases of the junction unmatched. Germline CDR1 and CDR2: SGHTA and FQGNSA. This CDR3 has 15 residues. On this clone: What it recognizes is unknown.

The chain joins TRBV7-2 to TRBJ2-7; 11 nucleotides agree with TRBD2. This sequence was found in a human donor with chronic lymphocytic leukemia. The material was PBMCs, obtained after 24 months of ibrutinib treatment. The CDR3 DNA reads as TGTGCCAGCAGCTTAGAACTAGCGGGAGTGTACGAGCAGTACTTC. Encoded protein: CASSLELAGVYEQYF.